Below are 2 T cell receptor beta chains sequenced from a single sample in a study of untreated major depressive disorder. Profiled with immunoSEQ multiplex PCR; TCRdb holds only in-frame clones, not every one. The profile shows tens of thousands of clones, around 93% of them singletons. Sequenced input: CD4+ T cells from PBMCs. These receptors were collected from a man aged 25-40 years in good health.

A single count supports this clone. The chain has TRBV5-4 and TRBJ2-6; D is unclear. This CDR3 spans 14 amino acids. V was trimmed by 4 bases and J by 1 base, leaving 6 bases between them. Germline V gives CDR1 SGHNT, CDR2 YYREEE (reference sequence). In DNA, the CDR3 is TGTGCCAGCAGCCCCAATTCTGGGGCCAACGTCCTGACTTTC. The encoded protein is CASSPNSGANVLTF.

The chain recombines TRBV30 with TRBJ2-3; D is ambiguous. The CDR3 runs to 14 residues. Trimming pared 4 bases from V and 1 base from J, leaving 12 bases between. Germline CDR1 GTSNPN, CDR2 SVGIG (reference sequence). DNA of the CDR3: TGTGCCTGGATGGCCTTTGGAGGCACAGATACGCAGTATTTT. As protein: CAWMAFGGTDTQYF.